This T cell receptor (beta chain) was recorded in a study of cytomegalovirus exposure and HLA in healthy donors. Broader study findings: The tendency of first-cohort TCR clusters to co-occur in the 120 or so validation repertoires was the finding of a later analysis. Researchers catalogued approximately 160 TCR beta chains as cytomegalovirus-associated.

It was the 120-subject validation cohort, separate from the roughly 700-subject first cohort, to which the donors belonged. Here immunoSEQ multiplex PCR was the method, and the copy in TCRdb shows in-frame clones only, minus some. The sample carries 180,000 or so clones, about nine tenths recorded once. The CDR3 is made up of 14 amino acids. V lost 3 bases and J lost 4; bases outside the gene matches: 5. CDR1 is SGDLS, CDR2 YYNGEE, per germline. Turning to this clone: What it recognizes is unknown.

The chain uses TRBV9 and TRBJ1-1, with TRBD1 matching over 8 bases. The sequenced material came from PBMCs. The clonotype was recovered from a man aged 18 to 30 in good health and CMV-seropositive. DNA of the CDR3: TGTGCCAGCAGCGCAGGGGGCAGCGGCACTGAAGCTTTCTTT. It codes for CASSAGGSGTEAFF.